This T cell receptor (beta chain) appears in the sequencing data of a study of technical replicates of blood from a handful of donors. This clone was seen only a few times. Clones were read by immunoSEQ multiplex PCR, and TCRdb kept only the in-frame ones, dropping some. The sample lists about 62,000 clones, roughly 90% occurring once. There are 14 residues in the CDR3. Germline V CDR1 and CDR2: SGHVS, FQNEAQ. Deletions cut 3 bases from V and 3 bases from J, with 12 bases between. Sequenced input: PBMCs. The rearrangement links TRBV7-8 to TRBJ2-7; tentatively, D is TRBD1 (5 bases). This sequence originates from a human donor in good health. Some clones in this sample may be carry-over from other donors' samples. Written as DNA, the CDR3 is TGTGCCAGCAGCTTTGTTTCCCAGGGCTACGAGCAGTACTTC. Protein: CASSFVSQGYEQYF.